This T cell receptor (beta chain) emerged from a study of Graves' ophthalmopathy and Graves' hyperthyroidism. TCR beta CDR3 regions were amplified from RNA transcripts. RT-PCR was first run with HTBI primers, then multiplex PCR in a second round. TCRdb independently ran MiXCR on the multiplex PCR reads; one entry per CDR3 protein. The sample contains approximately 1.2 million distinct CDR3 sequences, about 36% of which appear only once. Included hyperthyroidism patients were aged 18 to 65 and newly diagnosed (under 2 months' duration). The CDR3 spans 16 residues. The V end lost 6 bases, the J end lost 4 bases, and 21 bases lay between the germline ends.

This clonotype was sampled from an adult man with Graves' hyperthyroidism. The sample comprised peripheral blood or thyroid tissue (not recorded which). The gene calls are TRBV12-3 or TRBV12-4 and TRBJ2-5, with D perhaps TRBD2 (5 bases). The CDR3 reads CASRSEGNQPGETQYF. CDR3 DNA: TGTGCCAGCAGGTCCGAGGGCAATCAGCCGGGAGAGACCCAGTACTTC.